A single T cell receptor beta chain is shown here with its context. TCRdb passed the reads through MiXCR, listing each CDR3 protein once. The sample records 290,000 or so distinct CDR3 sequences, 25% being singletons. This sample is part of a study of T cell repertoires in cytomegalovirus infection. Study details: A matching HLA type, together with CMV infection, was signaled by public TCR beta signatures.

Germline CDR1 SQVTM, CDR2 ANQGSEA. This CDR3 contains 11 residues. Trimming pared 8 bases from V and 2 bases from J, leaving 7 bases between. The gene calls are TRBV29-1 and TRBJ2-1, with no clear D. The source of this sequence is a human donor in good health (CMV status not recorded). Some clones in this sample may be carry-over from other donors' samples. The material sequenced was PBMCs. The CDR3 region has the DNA TGCAGCCTCCCAGCCTACAATGAGCAGTTCTTC. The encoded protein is CSLPAYNEQFF.